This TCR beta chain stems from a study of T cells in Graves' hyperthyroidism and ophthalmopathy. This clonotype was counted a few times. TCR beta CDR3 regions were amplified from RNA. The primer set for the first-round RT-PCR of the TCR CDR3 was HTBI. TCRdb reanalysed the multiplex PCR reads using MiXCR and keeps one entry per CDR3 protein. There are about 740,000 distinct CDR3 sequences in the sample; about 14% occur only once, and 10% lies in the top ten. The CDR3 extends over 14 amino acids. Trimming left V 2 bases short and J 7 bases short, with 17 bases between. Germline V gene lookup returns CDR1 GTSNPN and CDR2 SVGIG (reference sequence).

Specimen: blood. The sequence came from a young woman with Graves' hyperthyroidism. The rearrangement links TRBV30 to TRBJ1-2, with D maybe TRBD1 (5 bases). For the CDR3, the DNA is TGTGCCTGGAGTCCCCAACGGGGGATAGGTGGCTACACCTTC. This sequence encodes CAWSPQRGIGGYTF.